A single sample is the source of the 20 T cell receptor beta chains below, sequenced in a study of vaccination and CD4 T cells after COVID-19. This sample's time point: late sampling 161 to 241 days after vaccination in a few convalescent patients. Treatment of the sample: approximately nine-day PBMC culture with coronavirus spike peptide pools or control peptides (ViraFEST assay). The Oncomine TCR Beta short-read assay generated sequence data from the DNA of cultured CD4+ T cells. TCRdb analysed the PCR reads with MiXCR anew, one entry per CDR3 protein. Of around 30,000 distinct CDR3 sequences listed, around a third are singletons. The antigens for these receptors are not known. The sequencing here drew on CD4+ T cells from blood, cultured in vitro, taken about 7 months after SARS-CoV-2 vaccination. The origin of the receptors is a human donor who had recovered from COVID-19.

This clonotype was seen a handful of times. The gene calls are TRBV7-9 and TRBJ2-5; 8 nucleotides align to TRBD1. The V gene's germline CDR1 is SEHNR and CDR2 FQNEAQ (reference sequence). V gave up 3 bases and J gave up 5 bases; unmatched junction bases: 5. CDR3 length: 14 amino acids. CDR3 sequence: CASSFGQGRETQYF. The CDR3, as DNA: TGTGCCAGCAGCTTCGGACAGGGCCGGGAGACCCAGTACTTC.

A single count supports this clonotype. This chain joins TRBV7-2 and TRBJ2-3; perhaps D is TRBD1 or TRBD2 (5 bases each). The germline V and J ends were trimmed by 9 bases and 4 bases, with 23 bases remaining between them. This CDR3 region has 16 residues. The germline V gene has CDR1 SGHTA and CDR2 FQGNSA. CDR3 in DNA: TGTGCCAGTAGCCTTGGGGGAGACGGGGTCGCAGATACGCAGTATTTT. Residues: CASSLGGDGVADTQYF.

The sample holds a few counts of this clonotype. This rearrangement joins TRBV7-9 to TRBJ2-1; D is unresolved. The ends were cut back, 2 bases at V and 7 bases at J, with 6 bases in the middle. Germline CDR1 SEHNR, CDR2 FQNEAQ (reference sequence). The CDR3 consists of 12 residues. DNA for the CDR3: TGTGCCAGCAGCTTATTAGTGAATGAGCAGTTCTTC. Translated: CASSLLVNEQFF.

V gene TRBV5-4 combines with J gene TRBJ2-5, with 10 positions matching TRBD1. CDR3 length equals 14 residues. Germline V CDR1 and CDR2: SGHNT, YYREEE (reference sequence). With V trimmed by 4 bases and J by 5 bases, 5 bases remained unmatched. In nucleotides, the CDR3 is TGTGCCAGCAGCACCCGGGACAGGGGCGAGACCCAGTACTTC. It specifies CASSTRDRGETQYF.

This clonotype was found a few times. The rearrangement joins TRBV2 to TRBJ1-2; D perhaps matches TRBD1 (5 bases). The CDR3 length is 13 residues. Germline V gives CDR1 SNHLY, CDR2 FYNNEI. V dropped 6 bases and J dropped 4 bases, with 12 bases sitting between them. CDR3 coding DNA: TGTGCCAGCAGGGGGACGGAATTCTATGGCTACACCTTC. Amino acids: CASRGTEFYGYTF. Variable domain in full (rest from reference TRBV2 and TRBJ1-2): EPEVTQTPSHQVTQMGQEVILRCVPISNHLYFYWYRQILGQKVEFLVSFYNNEISEKSEIFDDQFSVERPDGSNFTLKIRSTKLEDSAMYFCASRGTEFYGYTFGSGTRLTVV.

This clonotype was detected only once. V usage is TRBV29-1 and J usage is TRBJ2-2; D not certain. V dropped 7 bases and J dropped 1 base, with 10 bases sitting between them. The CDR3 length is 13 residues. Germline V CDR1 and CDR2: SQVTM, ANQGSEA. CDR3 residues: CSAGRLNTGELFF. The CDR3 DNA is TGCAGCGCCGGACGGTTGAACACCGGGGAGCTGTTTTTT.

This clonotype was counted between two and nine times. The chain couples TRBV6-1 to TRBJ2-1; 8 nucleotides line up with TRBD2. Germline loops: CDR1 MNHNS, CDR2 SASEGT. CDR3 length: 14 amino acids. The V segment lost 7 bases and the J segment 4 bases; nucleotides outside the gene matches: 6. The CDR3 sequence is CASIVSGEYNEQFF. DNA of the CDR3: TGTGCCAGCATCGTTAGCGGGGAGTACAATGAGCAGTTCTTC.

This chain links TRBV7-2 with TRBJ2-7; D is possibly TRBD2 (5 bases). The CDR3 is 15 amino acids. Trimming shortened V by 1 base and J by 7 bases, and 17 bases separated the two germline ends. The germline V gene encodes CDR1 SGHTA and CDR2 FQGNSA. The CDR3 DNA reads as TGTGCCAGCAGCTTAGGAGCCCAGCGGACGGGGGAGCAGTACTTC. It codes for CASSLGAQRTGEQYF. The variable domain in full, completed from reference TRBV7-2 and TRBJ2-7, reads GAGVSQSPSNKVTEKGKDVELRCDPISGHTALYWYRQSLGQGLEFLIYFQGNSAPDKSGLPSDRFSAERTGGSVSTLTIQRTQQEDSAVYLCASSLGAQRTGEQYFGPGTRLTVT.

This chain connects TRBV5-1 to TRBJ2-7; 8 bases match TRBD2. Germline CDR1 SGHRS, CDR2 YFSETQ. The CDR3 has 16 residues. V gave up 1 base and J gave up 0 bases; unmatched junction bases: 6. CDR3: CASSLSGTRPSYEQYF. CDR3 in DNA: TGCGCCAGCAGCTTGTCCGGGACTAGACCCTCCTACGAGCAGTACTTC. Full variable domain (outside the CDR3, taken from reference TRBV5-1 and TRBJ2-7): KAGVTQTPRYLIKTRGQQVTLSCSPISGHRSVSWYQQTPGQGLQFLFEYFSETQRNKGNFPGRFSGRQFSNSRSEMNVSTLELGDSALYLCASSLSGTRPSYEQYFGPGTRLTVT.

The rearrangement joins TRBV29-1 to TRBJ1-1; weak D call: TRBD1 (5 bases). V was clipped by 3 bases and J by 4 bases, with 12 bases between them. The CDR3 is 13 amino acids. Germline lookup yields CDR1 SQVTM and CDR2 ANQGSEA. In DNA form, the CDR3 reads TGCAGCGTTGAGAGGGGCTTGGGCACTGAAGCTTTCTTT. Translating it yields CSVERGLGTEAFF. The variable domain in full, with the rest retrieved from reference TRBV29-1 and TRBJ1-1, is SAVISQKPSRDICQRGTSLTIQCQVDSQVTMMFWYRQQPGQSLTLIATANQGSEATYESGFVIDKFPISRPNLTFSTLTVSNMSPEDSSIYLCSVERGLGTEAFFGQGTRLTVV.

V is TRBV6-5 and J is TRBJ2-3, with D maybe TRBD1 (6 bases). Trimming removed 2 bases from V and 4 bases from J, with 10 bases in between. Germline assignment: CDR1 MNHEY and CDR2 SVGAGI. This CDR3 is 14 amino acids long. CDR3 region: CASSYNTGPDTQYF. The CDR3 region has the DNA TGTGCCAGCAGTTACAACACAGGGCCAGATACGCAGTATTTT.

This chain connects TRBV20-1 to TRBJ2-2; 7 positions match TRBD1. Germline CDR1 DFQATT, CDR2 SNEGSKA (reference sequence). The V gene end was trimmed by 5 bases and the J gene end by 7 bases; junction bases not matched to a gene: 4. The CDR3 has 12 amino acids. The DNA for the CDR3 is TGCAGTGCTGGACAGGTTATCGGGGAGCTGTTTTTT. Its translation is CSAGQVIGELFF.

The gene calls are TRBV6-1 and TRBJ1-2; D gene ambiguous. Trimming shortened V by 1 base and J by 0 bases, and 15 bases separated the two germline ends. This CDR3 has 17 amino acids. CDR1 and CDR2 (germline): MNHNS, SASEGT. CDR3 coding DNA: TGTGCCAGCAGTGAAGGACATCCTTTGTTAGCTAACTATGGCTACACCTTC. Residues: CASSEGHPLLANYGYTF.

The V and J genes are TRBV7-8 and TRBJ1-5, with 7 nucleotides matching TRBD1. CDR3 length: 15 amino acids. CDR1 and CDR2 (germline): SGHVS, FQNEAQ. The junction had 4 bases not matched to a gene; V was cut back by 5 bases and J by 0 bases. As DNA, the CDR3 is TGTGCCAGCAGCAGGGGACAGCTTAGCAATCAGCCCCAGCATTTT. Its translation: CASSRGQLSNQPQHF. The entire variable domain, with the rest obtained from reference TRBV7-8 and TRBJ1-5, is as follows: GAGVSQSPRYKVAKRGQDVALRCDPISGHVSLFWYQQALGQGPEFLTYFQNEAQLDKSGLPSDRFFAERPEGSVSTLKIQRTQQEDSAVYLCASSRGQLSNQPQHFGDGTRLSIL.

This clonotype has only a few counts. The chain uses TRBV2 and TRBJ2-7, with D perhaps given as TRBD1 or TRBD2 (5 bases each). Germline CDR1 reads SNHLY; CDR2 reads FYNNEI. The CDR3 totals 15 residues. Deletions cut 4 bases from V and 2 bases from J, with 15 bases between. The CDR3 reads CASSGVVGVAYEQYF. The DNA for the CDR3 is TGTGCCAGCAGTGGGGTGGTGGGGGTCGCCTACGAGCAGTACTTC.

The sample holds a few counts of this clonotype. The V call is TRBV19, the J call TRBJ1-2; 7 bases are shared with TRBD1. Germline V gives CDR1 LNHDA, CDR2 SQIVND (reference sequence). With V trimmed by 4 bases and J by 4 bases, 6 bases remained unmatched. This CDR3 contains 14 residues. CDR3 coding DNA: TGTGCCAGTAGTAGAGGACAGGACTTCTATGGCTACACCTTC. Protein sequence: CASSRGQDFYGYTF. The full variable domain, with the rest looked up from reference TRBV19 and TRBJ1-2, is DGGITQSPKYLFRKEGQNVTLSCEQNLNHDAMYWYRQDPGQGLRLIYYSQIVNDFQKGDIAEGYSVSREKKESFPLTVTSAQKNPTAFYLCASSRGQDFYGYTFGSGTRLTVV.

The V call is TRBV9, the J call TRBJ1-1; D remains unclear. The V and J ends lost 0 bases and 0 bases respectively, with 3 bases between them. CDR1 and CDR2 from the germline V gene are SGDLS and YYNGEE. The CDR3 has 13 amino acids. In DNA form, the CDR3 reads TGTGCCAGCAGCGTAGCTGTGAACACTGAAGCTTTCTTT. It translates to CASSVAVNTEAFF.

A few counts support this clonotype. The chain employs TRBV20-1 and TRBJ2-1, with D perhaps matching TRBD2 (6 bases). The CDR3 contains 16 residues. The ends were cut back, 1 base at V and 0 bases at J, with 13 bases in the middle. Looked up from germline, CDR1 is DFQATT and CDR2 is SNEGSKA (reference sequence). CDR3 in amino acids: CSARGRAKSSYNEQFF. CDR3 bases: TGCAGTGCTAGAGGGAGGGCCAAAAGCTCCTACAATGAGCAGTTCTTC.

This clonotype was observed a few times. The CDR3 DNA follows: TGCAGCGTTGAACTCTCCTACGAGCAGTACTTC. Translation gives CSVELSYEQYF. This chain links TRBV29-1 with TRBJ2-7; D remains ambiguous. Germline V CDR1 and CDR2: SQVTM, ANQGSEA. V was cut by 2 bases and J by 0 bases, with 2 bases left in between. CDR3 length: 11 residues.

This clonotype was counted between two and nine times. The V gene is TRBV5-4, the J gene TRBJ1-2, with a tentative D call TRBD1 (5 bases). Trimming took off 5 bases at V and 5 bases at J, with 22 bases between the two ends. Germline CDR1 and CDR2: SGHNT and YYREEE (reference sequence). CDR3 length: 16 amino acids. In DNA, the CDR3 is TGTGCCAGCAGATCAGCAGGGTTCTCCTTTGGATATGGCTACACCTTC. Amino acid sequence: CASRSAGFSFGYGYTF.